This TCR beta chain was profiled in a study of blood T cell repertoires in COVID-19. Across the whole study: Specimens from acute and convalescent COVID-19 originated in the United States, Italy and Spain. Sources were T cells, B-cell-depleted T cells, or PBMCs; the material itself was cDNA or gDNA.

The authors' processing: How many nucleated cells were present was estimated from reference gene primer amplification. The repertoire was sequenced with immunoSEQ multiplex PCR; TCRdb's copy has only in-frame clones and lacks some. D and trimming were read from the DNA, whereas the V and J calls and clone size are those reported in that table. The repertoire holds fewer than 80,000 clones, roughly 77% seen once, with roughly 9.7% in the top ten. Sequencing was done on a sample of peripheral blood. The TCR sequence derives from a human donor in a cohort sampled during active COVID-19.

The CDR3 DNA reads TGTGCCAGCAGTCCGGCAGGGAACTATGGCTACACCTTC. This sequence encodes CASSPAGNYGYTF. This chain uses TRBV12-3 or TRBV12-4 with TRBJ1-2; weak D call: TRBD1 (5 bases). V was trimmed by 5 bases and J by 2 bases, leaving 9 bases between them. The length of the CDR3 is 13 residues.